The TCR beta chain described here comes from a study of blood T cell repertoires in COVID-19. Libraries were prepared by immunoSEQ multiplex PCR; TCRdb keeps only in-frame clonotypes and omits some of them. The sample lists around 150,000 clones, 85% to 90% seen once, with under 2.5% in the top ten. This clone was recorded once. Per germline, CDR1 DFQATT and CDR2 SNEGSKA (reference sequence). V gave up 1 base and J gave up 11 bases, with 11 bases separating them. The CDR3 covers 11 residues. The genes are TRBV20-1 and TRBJ2-5; D perhaps matches TRBD2 (5 bases). This TCR derives from a man in his fifties or sixties with active COVID-19. Sequencing input: peripheral blood. This chain's CDR3 is CSARATDFQYF. The CDR3 DNA sequence: TGCAGTGCTAGAGCAACGGACTTTCAGTACTTC.